Each of the 17 T cell receptor beta chains below was sequenced from the same sample in a study of blood T cell repertoires in COVID-19. Profiling relied on immunoSEQ multiplex PCR, and the TCRdb table lists in-frame clones only, not all of them. This sample yields about 120,000 clones, of which over 60% are seen a single time; approximately 35% belongs to the top ten. Sequencing input: peripheral blood. The receptors derive from a man in his forties with active or convalescent COVID-19.

The chain recombines TRBV2 with TRBJ1-5; weak D call: TRBD1 (5 bases). V was trimmed by 11 bases and J by 2 bases, leaving 16 bases between them. CDR1 and CDR2 from the germline V gene are SNHLY and FYNNEI. There are 14 residues in the CDR3. In nucleotides, the CDR3 is TGTGCCTCCCGAGGAGGGGACGGCAATCAGCCCCAGCATTTT. Its protein is CASRGGDGNQPQHF.

This clone appeared a single time. CDR3 coding DNA: TGTGCCAGTAGTCCATCACAGGGGGGACAGCCCCAGCATTTT. Translated: CASSPSQGGQPQHF. The V gene is TRBV19, the J gene TRBJ1-5, with 8 bases lining up with TRBD1. V was clipped by 5 bases and J by 7 bases; unmatched bases: 7. The germline V gene has CDR1 LNHDA and CDR2 SQIVND (reference sequence). CDR3 size: 14 residues.

The chain links TRBV28 to TRBJ1-1; 7 bases are shared with TRBD1. The germline V gene encodes CDR1 MDHEN and CDR2 SYDVKM. The CDR3 is made up of 12 amino acids. Trimming cost V 5 bases and J 11 bases; bases outside gene matches: 8. The CDR3 coding sequence is TGTGCCAGCAGTCCCCTGACAGGGCGGGCTTTCTTT. This translates into CASSPLTGRAFF.

The chain uses TRBV7-6 and TRBJ2-5; a possible D gene is TRBD2 (6 bases). This CDR3 comprises 15 residues. The V gene lost 1 base and the J gene lost 4 bases, with 13 bases spanning the gap. Germline V gene lookup returns CDR1 SGHVS and CDR2 FNYEAQ. The CDR3, as DNA: TGTGCCAGCAGCTTAGAGGCTAGCGAGGGAGAGACCCAGTACTTC. Translation: CASSLEASEGETQYF.

V gene TRBV29-1 combines with J gene TRBJ1-2; 9 bases line up with TRBD1. The germline CDR1 and CDR2 sequences are SQVTM and ANQGSEA. CDR3 size: 13 residues. V gave up 7 bases and J gave up 3 bases; unmatched junction bases: 6. DNA for the CDR3: TGCAGCGACGACAGGGGGGGAGACTATGGCTACACCTTC. Its protein is CSDDRGGDYGYTF.

This chain uses TRBV11-2 with TRBJ2-1, with 7 bases identical to TRBD2. The V and J ends lost 1 base and 0 bases, in that order; junction bases with no gene match: 6. Germline V gene sequence: CDR1 SGHAT, CDR2 FQNNGV. The CDR3 spans 17 residues. This CDR3 is CASSLVSSGSSYNEQFF. DNA for the CDR3: TGTGCCAGCAGCTTAGTTTCTAGCGGAAGCTCCTACAATGAGCAGTTCTTC.

The V and J genes are TRBV25-1 and TRBJ1-4; D call uncertain. In germline, CDR1 is MGHDK, CDR2 SYGVNS. V was cut by 5 bases and J by 4 bases, with 17 bases left in between. The CDR3 spans 16 residues. The CDR3 DNA is TGTGCCAGCAGTAACGGAGGCAGGACGCATAATGAAAAACTGTTTTTT. Translating it yields CASSNGGRTHNEKLFF.

This chain joins TRBV5-1 and TRBJ2-1; TRBD2 is a possible D gene (6 bases). CDR1 is SGHRS, CDR2 YFSETQ, per germline. The CDR3 consists of 16 residues. V lost 4 bases to trimming and J lost 5 bases, with 19 bases between them. The CDR3 spells CASSVTGLTPNNEQFF. The CDR3 DNA follows: TGCGCCAGCAGCGTTACGGGACTGACCCCAAACAATGAGCAGTTCTTC.

This chain joins TRBV5-1 and TRBJ1-3; 7 bases map to TRBD1. Looked up from germline, CDR1 is SGHRS and CDR2 is YFSETQ. Unmatched junction bases numbered 10, after V lost 4 bases and J lost 3 bases. The CDR3 covers 16 residues. DNA of the CDR3: TGCGCCAGCAGCCTGGGACAGAAGGTATATGGAAACACCATATATTTT. It translates to CASSLGQKVYGNTIYF.

The chain combines TRBV28 with TRBJ1-5, with TRBD1 identical over 7 bases. After removal of 2 bases from V and 7 bases from J, the junction contained 2 bases not matched to a gene. The CDR3 sequence is 13 residues long. CDR1 is MDHEN, CDR2 SYDVKM, per germline. CDR3 protein: CASSLGDRQPQHF. The CDR3 nucleotides are TGTGCCAGCAGTTTAGGGGACAGACAGCCCCAGCATTTT.

The chain recombines TRBV7-7 with TRBJ2-5, with 8 positions matching TRBD1. Unmatched junction bases numbered 4, after V lost 5 bases and J lost 2 bases. The CDR3 extends over 14 amino acids. Looked up from germline, CDR1 is SSHAT and CDR2 is FNYEAQ (reference sequence). The CDR3 here is CASSRTGIQETQYF. In DNA, the CDR3 is TGTGCCAGCAGCCGGACAGGGATACAAGAGACCCAGTACTTC. Supplemented by reference TRBV7-7 and TRBJ2-5, the full variable domain reads GAGVSQSPRYKVTKRGQDVTLRCDPISSHATLYWYQQALGQGPEFLTYFNYEAQPDKSGLPSDRFSAERPEGSISTLTIQRTEQRDSAMYRCASSRTGIQETQYFGPGTRLLVL.

Only one count was recorded for this clone. The V gene is TRBV19, the J gene TRBJ2-7; TRBD1 matches 7 bases. Germline CDR1 reads LNHDA; CDR2 reads SQIVND (reference sequence). Trimming removed 5 bases from V and 2 bases from J; junction bases left unmatched: 3. CDR3 length equals 13 residues. CDR3 in DNA: TGTGCCAGTAGTGTTGGACAGGCCTACGAGCAGTACTTC. As protein: CASSVGQAYEQYF.

The chain has TRBV9 and TRBJ1-6, with D unclear. Per the germline V gene, CDR1 is SGDLS and CDR2 is YYNGEE. V gave up 0 bases and J gave up 6 bases, with 4 bases separating them. This CDR3 is built from 13 residues. Here the CDR3 reads CASSVDSNSPLHF. The CDR3 DNA follows: TGTGCCAGCAGCGTAGACAGTAATTCACCCCTCCACTTT.

The chain employs TRBV12-3 or TRBV12-4 and TRBJ1-2; D uncertain. V lost 5 bases, J lost 7 bases, and 11 bases lay in between. The CDR3 length is 12 residues. The CDR3 DNA follows: TGTGCCAGCAGTGCTCCTTCCAGTGGCTACACCTTC. Protein product: CASSAPSSGYTF.

This rearrangement joins TRBV6-5 to TRBJ1-1; D possibly corresponds to TRBD1 (6 bases). The CDR3 has 14 amino acids. The V gene lost 6 bases and the J gene lost 3 bases, with 14 bases spanning the gap. CDR1 MNHEY and CDR2 SVGAGI come from the germline V gene. CDR3 sequence: CASRPGHQDTEAFF. The CDR3 DNA sequence: TGTGCCAGCAGGCCGGGACACCAGGACACTGAAGCTTTCTTT.

This clone was counted between two and nine times. The rearrangement links TRBV9 to TRBJ1-5; D not certain. Germline CDR1 reads SGDLS; CDR2 reads YYNGEE. The CDR3 length is 14 residues. The germline V and J ends were trimmed by 4 bases and 5 bases, with 13 bases remaining between them. The CDR3 reads CASSRHNADQPQHF. The CDR3 bases are TGTGCCAGCAGCCGACATAACGCCGATCAGCCCCAGCATTTT. The full variable domain, in which reference TRBV9 and TRBJ1-5 provide the parts outside the CDR3, is DSGVTQTPKHLITATGQRVTLRCSPRSGDLSVYWYQQSLDQGLQFLIQYYNGEERAKGNILERFSAQQFPDLHSELNLSSLELGDSALYFCASSRHNADQPQHFGDGTRLSIL.

This clone was detected only once. The chain is built from TRBV7-2 and TRBJ2-3; D remains ambiguous. V was trimmed by 8 bases and J by 1 base, leaving 13 bases between them. The CDR3 is made up of 14 amino acids. The germline V gene has CDR1 SGHTA and CDR2 FQGNSA. CDR3 nucleotides: TGTGCCAGCGGCACACCCCTTGGCACAGATACGCAGTATTTT. Amino acids: CASGTPLGTDTQYF.